The 9 T cell receptor beta chains reported below all come from one sample, sequenced in a study of human T cells and chemical hapten exposure. Time point described: patch test 2, 6 weeks after DPC sensitization. Sample treatment: therapeutic diphenylcyclopropenone sensitization with weekly scalp DPC. Each CDR3 protein is one row after TCRdb ran MiXCR on the RACE reads. The sample shows under 450,000 distinct CDR3 sequences, under 6.5% of them seen only once. The sample in question was whole blood, obtained in connection with sensitization to the hapten diphenylcyclopropenone (DPC). The receptors originated from a woman aged 18-29 years with alopecia areata. Some clones in this sample may be carry-over from other donors' samples.

This clonotype was picked up a small number of times. The rearrangement uses TRBV2 and TRBJ1-3, with TRBD1 as a possible D gene (5 bases). V was cut by 7 bases and J by 2 bases, with 21 bases left in between. The germline V gene encodes CDR1 SNHLY and CDR2 FYNNEI. CDR3 length: 17 amino acids. The CDR3 sequence is CASKGREMIGPGNTIYF. The CDR3 coding sequence is TGTGCCAGCAAGGGCAGGGAAATGATCGGTCCTGGAAACACCATATATTTT.

The rearrangement links TRBV11-1 to TRBJ1-6; maybe TRBD1 (5 bases). This CDR3 is 15 amino acids long. The V and J ends lost 1 base and 9 bases respectively, with 13 bases between them. CDR1 and CDR2 from the germline V gene are SGHAT and FQDESV (reference sequence). The CDR3 region is CASSLDGASISPLHF. The DNA for the CDR3 is TGTGCCAGCAGCTTAGATGGGGCGTCGATTTCACCCCTCCACTTT. The full variable domain, its missing parts supplied by reference TRBV11-1 and TRBJ1-6, is EAEVAQSPRYKITEKSQAVAFWCDPISGHATLYWYRQILGQGPELLVQFQDESVVDDSQLPKDRFSAERLKGVDSTLKIQPAELGDSAMYLCASSLDGASISPLHFGNGTRLTVT.

This clonotype was observed at least ten times. The chain couples TRBV28 to TRBJ1-2; D is possibly TRBD1 (5 bases). The CDR3 is 13 residues long. Trimming left V 3 bases short and J 6 bases short, with 11 bases between. Germline V CDR1 and CDR2: MDHEN, SYDVKM. The CDR3 DNA sequence: TGTGCCAGCAGTTTCCCCGGGGCTCATGGCTACACCTTC. Translating gives CASSFPGAHGYTF.

Many counts were recorded for this clonotype. J is TRBJ1-2 and V is TRBV11-2; D is ambiguous. The length of the CDR3 is 18 residues. Looked up from germline, CDR1 is SGHAT and CDR2 is FQNNGV. Between the trimmed V and J ends, which lost 6 bases and 4 bases, there was a span of 27 bases. The CDR3, as DNA: TGTGCCAGCAGATCTATCAAAAACCCGGGCCCACGGGGCTATGGCTACACCTTC. This translates into CASRSIKNPGPRGYGYTF.

The chain carries TRBV10-3 and TRBJ1-1; TRBD1 might be the D (6 bases). Germline CDR1 is ENHRY and CDR2 is SYGVKD. V lost 4 bases to trimming and J lost 4 bases, with 13 bases between them. The CDR3 spans 14 residues. DNA for the CDR3: TGTGCCATCAGTGGGGATGGGGGCATCACTGAAGCTTTCTTT. Translated, it gives CAISGDGGITEAFF.

At least ten counts were recorded for this clonotype. The J gene is TRBJ1-1, the V gene TRBV6-5; D gene uncertain. Per the germline V gene, CDR1 is MNHEY and CDR2 is SVGAGI. Trimming removed 2 bases at V and 0 bases at J, with 13 bases between. The CDR3 length is 16 residues. The CDR3 reads CASSYDGGNLNTEAFF. CDR3 in DNA: TGTGCCAGCAGTTACGATGGAGGAAATTTGAACACTGAAGCTTTCTTT.

This clonotype was counted ten times or more. The rearrangement uses TRBV20-1 and TRBJ2-3, with D unclear. The length of the CDR3 is 14 residues. The germline V and J ends were trimmed by 6 bases and 6 bases, with 19 bases remaining between them. The germline gives CDR1 DFQATT, CDR2 SNEGSKA (reference sequence). CDR3 protein: CSAWHAQVGDTQYF. The CDR3 region has the DNA TGCAGTGCCTGGCACGCCCAAGTAGGGGATACGCAGTATTTT.

This clonotype was counted many times. The chain employs TRBV20-1 and TRBJ1-5; 11 bases agree with TRBD1. V was clipped by 7 bases and J by 5 bases; unmatched bases: 4. There are 13 residues in the CDR3. CDR1 DFQATT and CDR2 SNEGSKA come from the germline V gene (reference sequence). The DNA of the CDR3 is TGCAGTGTCCGGGACAGGGGGGATCAGCCCCAGCATTTT. Amino acid sequence: CSVRDRGDQPQHF.

This clonotype was seen ten or more times. For the CDR3, the DNA is TGTGCCAGCAGTGATAGCCTCACCGGGGAGCTGTTTTTT. Its protein product is CASSDSLTGELFF. V is TRBV6-4 and J is TRBJ2-2; D call uncertain. The V gene lost 3 bases and the J gene lost 4 bases, with 6 bases spanning the gap. The CDR3 is 13 amino acids. The germline gives CDR1 MRHNA, CDR2 SNTAGT.